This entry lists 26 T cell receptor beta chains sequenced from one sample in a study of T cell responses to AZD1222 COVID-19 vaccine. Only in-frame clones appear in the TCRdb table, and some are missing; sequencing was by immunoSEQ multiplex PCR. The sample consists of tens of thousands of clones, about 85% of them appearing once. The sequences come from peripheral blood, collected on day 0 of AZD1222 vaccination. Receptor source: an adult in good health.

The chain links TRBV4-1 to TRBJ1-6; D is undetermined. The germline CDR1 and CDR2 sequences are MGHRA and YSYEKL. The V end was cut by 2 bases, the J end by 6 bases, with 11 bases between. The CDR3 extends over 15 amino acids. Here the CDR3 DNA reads TGCGCCAGCAGCCAATTCTCAGGCTTTAATTCACCCCTCCACTTT. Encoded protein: CASSQFSGFNSPLHF.

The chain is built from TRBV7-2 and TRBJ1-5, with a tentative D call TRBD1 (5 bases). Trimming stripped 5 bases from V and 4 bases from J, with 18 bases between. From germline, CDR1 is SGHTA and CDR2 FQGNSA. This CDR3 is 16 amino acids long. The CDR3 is CASSLKSQGLNQPQHF. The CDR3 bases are TGTGCCAGCAGCCTAAAGTCCCAGGGACTTAATCAGCCCCAGCATTTT.

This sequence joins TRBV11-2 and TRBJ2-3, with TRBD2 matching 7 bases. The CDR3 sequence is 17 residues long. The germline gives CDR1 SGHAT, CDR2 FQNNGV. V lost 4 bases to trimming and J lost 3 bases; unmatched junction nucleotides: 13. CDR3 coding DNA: TGTGCCAGCAGCTACACAGGATGGGGGGGTAAAACAGATACGCAGTATTTT. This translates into CASSYTGWGGKTDTQYF.

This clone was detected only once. The CDR3, as DNA: TGCGCCAGCAGCCTGGACGGGACAATTAGAGAGACCCAGTACTTC. Translation gives CASSLDGTIRETQYF. The chain carries TRBV5-1 and TRBJ2-5; D possibly corresponds to TRBD1 (6 bases). V was cut by 4 bases and J by 4 bases, with 17 bases left in between. CDR3 length: 15 amino acids. CDR1 is SGHRS and CDR2 is YFSETQ in the germline V gene. Looking up the rest from reference TRBV5-1 and TRBJ2-5 gives the full variable domain: KAGVTQTPRYLIKTRGQQVTLSCSPISGHRSVSWYQQTPGQGLQFLFEYFSETQRNKGNFPGRFSGRQFSNSRSEMNVSTLELGDSALYLCASSLDGTIRETQYFGPGTRLLVL.

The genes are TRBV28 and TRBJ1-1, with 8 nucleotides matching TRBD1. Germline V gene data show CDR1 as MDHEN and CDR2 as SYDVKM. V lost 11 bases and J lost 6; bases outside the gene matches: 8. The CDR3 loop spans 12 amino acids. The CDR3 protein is CALQGEKAEAFF. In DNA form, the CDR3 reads TGTGCCTTACAGGGGGAGAAGGCTGAAGCTTTCTTT.

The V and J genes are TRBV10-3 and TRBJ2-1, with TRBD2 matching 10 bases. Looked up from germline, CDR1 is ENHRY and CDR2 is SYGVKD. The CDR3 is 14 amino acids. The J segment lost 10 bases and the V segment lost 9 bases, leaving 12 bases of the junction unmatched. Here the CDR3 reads CAILAGDPLWEQFF. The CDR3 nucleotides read TGTGCCATTCTAGCGGGGGACCCCTTATGGGAGCAGTTCTTC.

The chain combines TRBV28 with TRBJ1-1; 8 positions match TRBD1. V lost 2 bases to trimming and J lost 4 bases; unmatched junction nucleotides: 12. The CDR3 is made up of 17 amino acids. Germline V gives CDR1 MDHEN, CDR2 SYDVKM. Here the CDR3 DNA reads TGTGCCAGCAGTTTAGGTGGCAGGGGGCTGTTCAGCACTGAAGCTTTCTTT. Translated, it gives CASSLGGRGLFSTEAFF.

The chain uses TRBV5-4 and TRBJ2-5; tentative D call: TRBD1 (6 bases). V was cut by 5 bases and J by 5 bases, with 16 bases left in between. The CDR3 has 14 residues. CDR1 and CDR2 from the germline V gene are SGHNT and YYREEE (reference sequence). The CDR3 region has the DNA TGTGCCAGCAGACGCACAGGGTATGGTGAGACCCAGTACTTC. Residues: CASRRTGYGETQYF.

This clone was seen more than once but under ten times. CDR3 sequence reads: CASSVGDTGNTIYF. The CDR3 nucleotides are TGTGCCAGCAGCGTAGGAGATACTGGAAACACCATATATTTT. The genes are TRBV9 and TRBJ1-3, with D unresolved. V was trimmed by 0 bases and J by 2 bases, leaving 6 bases between them. CDR1 SGDLS and CDR2 YYNGEE come from the germline V gene. The CDR3 consists of 14 residues.

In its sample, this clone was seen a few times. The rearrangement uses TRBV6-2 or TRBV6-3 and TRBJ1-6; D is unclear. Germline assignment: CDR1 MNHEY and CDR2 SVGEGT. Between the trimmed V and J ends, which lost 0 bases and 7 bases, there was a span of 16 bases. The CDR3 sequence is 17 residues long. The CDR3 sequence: CASSYSFDNPSNSPLHF. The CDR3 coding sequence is TGTGCCAGCAGTTACTCGTTCGACAACCCTTCAAATTCACCCCTCCACTTT.

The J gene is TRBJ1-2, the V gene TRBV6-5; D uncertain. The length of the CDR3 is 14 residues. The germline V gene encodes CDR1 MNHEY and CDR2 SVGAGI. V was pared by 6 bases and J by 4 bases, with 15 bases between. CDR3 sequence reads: CASRGWSDFYGYTF. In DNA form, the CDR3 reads TGTGCCAGCAGGGGGTGGTCGGATTTCTATGGCTACACCTTC.

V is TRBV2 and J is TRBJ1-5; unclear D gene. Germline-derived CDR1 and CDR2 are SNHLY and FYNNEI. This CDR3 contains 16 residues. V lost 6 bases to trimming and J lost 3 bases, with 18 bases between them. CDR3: CASRAWGGSYNQPQHF. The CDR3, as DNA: TGTGCCAGCAGGGCCTGGGGTGGGAGCTACAATCAGCCCCAGCATTTT.

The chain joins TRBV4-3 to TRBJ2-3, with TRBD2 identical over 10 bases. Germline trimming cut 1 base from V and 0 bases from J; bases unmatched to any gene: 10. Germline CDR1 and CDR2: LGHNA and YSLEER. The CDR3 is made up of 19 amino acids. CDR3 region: CASSQGVPSGRVSTDTQYF. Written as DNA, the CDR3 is TGCGCCAGCAGCCAAGGGGTTCCTAGCGGGAGAGTTAGCACAGATACGCAGTATTTT.

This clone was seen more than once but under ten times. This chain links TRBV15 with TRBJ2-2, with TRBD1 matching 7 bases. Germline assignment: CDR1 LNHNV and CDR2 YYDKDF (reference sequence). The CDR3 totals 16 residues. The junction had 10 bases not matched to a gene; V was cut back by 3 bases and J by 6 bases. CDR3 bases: TGTGCCACCAGCAGCCGACAGGGCGTCTGGTCCGGGGAGCTGTTTTTT. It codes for CATSSRQGVWSGELFF.

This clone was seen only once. The CDR3 region has the DNA TGCGCCAGCAGCCAAGAATTTACAAGCCACAACACTGAAGCTTTCTTT. It codes for CASSQEFTSHNTEAFF. The chain recombines TRBV4-3 with TRBJ1-1; no clear D gene. CDR1 and CDR2 (germline): LGHNA, YSLEER. The CDR3 has 16 amino acids. V was clipped by 0 bases and J by 2 bases, with 13 bases between them.

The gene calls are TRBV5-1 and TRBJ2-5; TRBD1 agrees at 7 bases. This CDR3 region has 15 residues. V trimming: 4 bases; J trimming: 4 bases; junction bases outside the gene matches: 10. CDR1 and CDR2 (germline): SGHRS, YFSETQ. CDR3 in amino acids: CASSKVGQLAETQYF. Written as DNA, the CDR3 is TGCGCCAGCAGCAAGGTGGGACAGTTGGCAGAGACCCAGTACTTC.

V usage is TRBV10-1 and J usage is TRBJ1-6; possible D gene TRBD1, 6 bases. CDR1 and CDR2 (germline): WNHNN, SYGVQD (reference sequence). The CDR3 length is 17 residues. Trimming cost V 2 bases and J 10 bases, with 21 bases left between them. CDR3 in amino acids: CASSEGLRTRGYSPLHF. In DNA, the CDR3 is TGCGCCAGCAGTGAGGGGTTGAGGACAAGGGGGTACTCACCCCTCCACTTT.

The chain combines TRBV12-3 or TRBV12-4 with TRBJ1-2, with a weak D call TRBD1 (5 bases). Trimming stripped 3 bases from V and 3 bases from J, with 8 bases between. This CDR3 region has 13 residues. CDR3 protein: CASSLGEDYGYTF. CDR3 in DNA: TGTGCCAGCAGTTTGGGGGAGGACTATGGCTACACCTTC.

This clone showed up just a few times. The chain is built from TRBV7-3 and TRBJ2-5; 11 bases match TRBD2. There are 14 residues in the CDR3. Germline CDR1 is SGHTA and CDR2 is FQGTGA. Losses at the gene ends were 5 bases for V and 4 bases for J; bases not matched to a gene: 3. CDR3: CASSPSGGIETQYF. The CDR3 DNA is TGTGCCAGCAGCCCTAGCGGGGGGATAGAGACCCAGTACTTC.

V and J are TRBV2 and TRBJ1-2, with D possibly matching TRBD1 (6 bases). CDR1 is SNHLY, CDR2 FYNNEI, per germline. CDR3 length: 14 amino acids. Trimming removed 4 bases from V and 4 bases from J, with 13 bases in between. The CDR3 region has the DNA TGTGCCAGCAGTGGAGGGGGGGGAGTCTATGGCTACACCTTC. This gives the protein CASSGGGGVYGYTF. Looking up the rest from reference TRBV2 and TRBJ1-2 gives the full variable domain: EPEVTQTPSHQVTQMGQEVILRCVPISNHLYFYWYRQILGQKVEFLVSFYNNEISEKSEIFDDQFSVERPDGSNFTLKIRSTKLEDSAMYFCASSGGGGVYGYTFGSGTRLTVV.

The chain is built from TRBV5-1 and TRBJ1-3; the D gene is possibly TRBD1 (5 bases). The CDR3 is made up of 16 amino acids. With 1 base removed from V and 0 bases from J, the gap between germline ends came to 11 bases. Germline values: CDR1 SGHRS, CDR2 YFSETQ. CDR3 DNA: TGCGCCAGCAGCTTGCAGGGCCCCAACTCTGGAAACACCATATATTTT. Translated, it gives CASSLQGPNSGNTIYF.

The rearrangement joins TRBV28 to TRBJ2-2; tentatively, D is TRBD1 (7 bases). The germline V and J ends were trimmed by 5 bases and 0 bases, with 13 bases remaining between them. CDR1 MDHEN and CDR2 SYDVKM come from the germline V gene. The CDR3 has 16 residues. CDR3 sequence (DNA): TGTGCCAGCAGTCCACAGGGGAGGTCGAACACCGGGGAGCTGTTTTTT. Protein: CASSPQGRSNTGELFF.

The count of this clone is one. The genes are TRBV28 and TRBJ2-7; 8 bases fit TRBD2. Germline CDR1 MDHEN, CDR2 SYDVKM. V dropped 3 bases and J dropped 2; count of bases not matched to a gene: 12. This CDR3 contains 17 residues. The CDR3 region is CASSFPTGGEGAYEQYF. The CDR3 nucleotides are TGTGCCAGCAGTTTCCCTACGGGGGGGGAGGGAGCCTACGAGCAGTACTTC.

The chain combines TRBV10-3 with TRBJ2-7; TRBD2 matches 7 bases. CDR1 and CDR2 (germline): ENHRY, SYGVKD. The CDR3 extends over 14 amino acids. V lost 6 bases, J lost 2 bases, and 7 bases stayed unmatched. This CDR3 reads CAISPGDYTYEQYF. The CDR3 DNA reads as TGTGCCATCAGCCCCGGGGACTATACCTACGAGCAGTACTTC.

The CDR3 sequence: CASSLGDYGYTF. CDR3 nucleotides: TGTGCCAGCAGCTTAGGTGACTATGGCTACACCTTC. The rearrangement joins TRBV7-9 to TRBJ1-2; unclear D gene. V was clipped by 1 base and J by 3 bases, with 3 bases between them. The CDR3 covers 12 residues. Germline V CDR1 and CDR2: SEHNR, FQNEAQ (reference sequence).

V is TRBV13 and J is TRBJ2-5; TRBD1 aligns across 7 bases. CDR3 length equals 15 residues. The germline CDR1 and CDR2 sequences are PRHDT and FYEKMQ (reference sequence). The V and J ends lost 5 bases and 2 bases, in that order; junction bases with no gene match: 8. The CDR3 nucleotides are TGTGCCAGCAGCCCGAGGGACAGAAGTCAAGAGACCCAGTACTTC. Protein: CASSPRDRSQETQYF.